The rows below give T cell receptor beta chains drawn from one sample of a study of CD8 T cell repertoires and HIV-1 epitope variants. These receptors are not linked to any known antigen. Produced via immunoSEQ multiplex PCR; TCRdb's table is partial and in-frame only. The table lists about 5,000 clones, 65% of them singletons. Specimen: cultured CD8+ T cells derived from PBMCs. These receptors were obtained from a male donor with HIV. CDR3s include the opening cysteine and the closing phenylalanine or tryptophan. The order of the fields is V gene, J gene, D gene, clone size, CDR3 DNA, CDR3 protein. A D gene is named only where the DNA matches it firmly. Only part of the rows carry a size: once, few, many, or a class if the clone is expanded.

v_gene: TRBV28
j_gene: TRBJ1-3
d_gene: .
abundance: .
CDR3nt: TGTGCCAGCAGTTTTCGGCAGAGCTCTGGAAACACCATATATTTT
CDR3aa: CASSFRQSSGNTIYF

v_gene: TRBV7-3
j_gene: TRBJ2-2
d_gene: TRBD2
abundance: .
CDR3nt: TGTGCCAGCAGCTTGTCTAGCGGGGGGTTGGACACCGGGGAGCTGTTTTTT
CDR3aa: CASSLSSGGLDTGELFF

v_gene: TRBV9
j_gene: TRBJ1-6
d_gene: TRBD1
abundance: .
CDR3nt: TGTGCCAGCAGCGTAGACAGGGGGGTCTCACCCCTCCACTTT
CDR3aa: CASSVDRGVSPLHF

v_gene: TRBV29-1
j_gene: TRBJ2-5
d_gene: .
abundance: .
CDR3nt: TGCAGCGTTGAAGATCTTATAGAGACCCAGTACTTC
CDR3aa: CSVEDLIETQYF

v_gene: TRBV7-7
j_gene: TRBJ2-7
d_gene: .
abundance: few
CDR3nt: TGTGCCAGCAGCCCGGACAGTTCCTACGAGCAGTACTTC
CDR3aa: CASSPDSSYEQYF

v_gene: TRBV28
j_gene: TRBJ1-1
d_gene: .
abundance: .
CDR3nt: TGTGCCAGCACGTTTTCCCGGGGGAGCACTGAAGCTTTCTTT
CDR3aa: CASTFSRGSTEAFF

v_gene: TRBV7-8
j_gene: TRBJ2-7
d_gene: .
abundance: .
CDR3nt: TGTGCCAGCAGCTTTAGCTCCTACGAGCAGTACTTC
CDR3aa: CASSFSSYEQYF

v_gene: TRBV5-8
j_gene: TRBJ2-3
d_gene: TRBD2
abundance: .
CDR3nt: TGTGCCAGCAGCCCTACTAGCGGGGTCGCCACAGATACGCAGTATTTT
CDR3aa: CASSPTSGVATDTQYF

v_gene: TRBV7-3
j_gene: TRBJ2-2
d_gene: .
abundance: .
CDR3nt: TGTGCCAGCAGCTTGCAGGAGCGGGGGGAGCTGTTTTTT
CDR3aa: CASSLQERGELFF

v_gene: TRBV19
j_gene: TRBJ2-3
d_gene: .
abundance: .
CDR3nt: TGTGCCAGTAGTATAGACCACCTGAGATCCACAGATACGCAGTATTTT
CDR3aa: CASSIDHLRSTDTQYF

v_gene: TRBV28
j_gene: TRBJ1-3
d_gene: .
abundance: once
CDR3nt: TGTGCCAGCAGTTTACTACAGGGTAACACCATATATTTT
CDR3aa: CASSLLQGNTIYF

v_gene: TRBV29-1
j_gene: TRBJ2-1
d_gene: TRBD2
abundance: few
CDR3nt: TGCAGCGTTGCAGCGGGAGAACTCACTTACAATGAGCAGTTCTTC
CDR3aa: CSVAAGELTYNEQFF

v_gene: TRBV11-3
j_gene: TRBJ2-7
d_gene: TRBD1
abundance: .
CDR3nt: TGTGCCAGCAGTTATACAGGGGACGAGCAGTACTTC
CDR3aa: CASSYTGDEQYF

v_gene: TRBV14
j_gene: TRBJ2-1
d_gene: TRBD2
abundance: .
CDR3nt: TGTGCCAGCAGCCAAACGGTTTCAGCGGGAGCATTGGATGAGCAGTTCTTC
CDR3aa: CASSQTVSAGALDEQFF

v_gene: TRBV27
j_gene: TRBJ2-3
d_gene: TRBD1
abundance: .
CDR3nt: TGTGCCAGCATCGCCGGGACAGGGCTACCCACAGATACGCAGTATTTT
CDR3aa: CASIAGTGLPTDTQYF

v_gene: TRBV6-5
j_gene: TRBJ2-5
d_gene: .
abundance: .
CDR3nt: TGTGCCAGCAGTAGCGCCGGGGTCCAAGAGACCCAGTACTTC
CDR3aa: CASSSAGVQETQYF

v_gene: TRBV7-9
j_gene: TRBJ1-2
d_gene: .
abundance: .
CDR3nt: TGTGCCAGCAGCTTAGAAGTTAGGGTTCTGAAGAATGGCTACACCTTC
CDR3aa: CASSLEVRVLKNGYTF

v_gene: TRBV2
j_gene: TRBJ1-4
d_gene: TRBD1
abundance: few
CDR3nt: TGTGCCAGCAGTGAACAGGGGGCAGGAAAACTGTTTTTT
CDR3aa: CASSEQGAGKLFF

v_gene: TRBV5-5
j_gene: TRBJ2-1
d_gene: .
abundance: .
CDR3nt: TGTGCCAGCAGCTTGGAGGACAGCTACAATGAGCAGTTCTTC
CDR3aa: CASSLEDSYNEQFF

v_gene: TRBV6-5
j_gene: TRBJ1-3
d_gene: TRBD1
abundance: .
CDR3nt: TGTGCCAGCAGCCCGGACAGGGGCTCTGGAAACACCATATATTTT
CDR3aa: CASSPDRGSGNTIYF

v_gene: TRBV7-9
j_gene: TRBJ2-2
d_gene: .
abundance: medium-sized
CDR3nt: TGTGCCAGCAGCTTGAAGAGTTCTGGGGAGCTGTTTTTT
CDR3aa: CASSLKSSGELFF

v_gene: TRBV28
j_gene: TRBJ1-2
d_gene: TRBD1
abundance: .
CDR3nt: TGTGCCAGCAGTCCCCGGACAGGGCTTACCTATGGCTACACCTTC
CDR3aa: CASSPRTGLTYGYTF

v_gene: TRBV5-1
j_gene: TRBJ2-7
d_gene: TRBD2
abundance: medium-sized
CDR3nt: TGCGCCAGCAGCTTATACAGCGGGACCACAAGCTCCTACGAGCAGTACTTC
CDR3aa: CASSLYSGTTSSYEQYF

v_gene: TRBV11-2
j_gene: TRBJ2-4
d_gene: .
abundance: .
CDR3nt: TGTGCCAGCAGCCCCGCCTTTTCCGCCAAAAACATTCAGTACTTC
CDR3aa: CASSPAFSAKNIQYF

v_gene: TRBV13
j_gene: TRBJ2-5
d_gene: TRBD1
abundance: .
CDR3nt: TGTGCCAGCAGCACTCGACAGGGAGAAGAGACCCAGTACTTC
CDR3aa: CASSTRQGEETQYF

v_gene: TRBV13
j_gene: TRBJ2-1
d_gene: TRBD2
abundance: .
CDR3nt: TGTGCCAGCAGCTTAGGGCTAGCGGGAGATGAGCAGTTCTTC
CDR3aa: CASSLGLAGDEQFF

v_gene: TRBV19
j_gene: TRBJ2-1
d_gene: TRBD1
abundance: .
CDR3nt: TGTGCCAGTAGCACTACAGGGGGCGCGGTACATGAGCAGTTCTTC
CDR3aa: CASSTTGGAVHEQFF

v_gene: TRBV10-3
j_gene: TRBJ2-1
d_gene: .
abundance: few
CDR3nt: TGTGCCATCAGTGAGCGCTTATACAATGAGCAGTTCTTC
CDR3aa: CAISERLYNEQFF

v_gene: TRBV18
j_gene: TRBJ1-2
d_gene: .
abundance: medium-sized
CDR3nt: TGTGCCAGCTCACCAAATTCAGGGGAGGGCTATGGCTACACCTTC
CDR3aa: CASSPNSGEGYGYTF

v_gene: TRBV7-2
j_gene: TRBJ2-7
d_gene: TRBD1
abundance: once
CDR3nt: TGTGCCAGCAGCTTAGCTGGGGACAGGGGCTCGTACGAGCAGTACTTC
CDR3aa: CASSLAGDRGSYEQYF

v_gene: TRBV5-4
j_gene: TRBJ2-7
d_gene: TRBD1
abundance: .
CDR3nt: TGTGCCAGCAGCTTACGGGACAGCTCCTACGAGCAGTACTTC
CDR3aa: CASSLRDSSYEQYF

v_gene: TRBV7-6
j_gene: TRBJ2-3
d_gene: TRBD2
abundance: .
CDR3nt: TGTGCCAGCAGCAGGACTAGCGGGGCCACAGATACGCAGTATTTT
CDR3aa: CASSRTSGATDTQYF

v_gene: TRBV7-8
j_gene: TRBJ1-2
d_gene: .
abundance: .
CDR3nt: TGTGCCAGCAGCGCAAAAAAGGTCTGGGACTATGGCTACACCTTC
CDR3aa: CASSAKKVWDYGYTF

v_gene: TRBV9
j_gene: TRBJ2-1
d_gene: .
abundance: .
CDR3nt: TGTGCCAGCAGCGTCGACCCAGCGACCTACAATGAGCAGTTCTTC
CDR3aa: CASSVDPATYNEQFF

v_gene: TRBV9
j_gene: TRBJ2-7
d_gene: TRBD2
abundance: .
CDR3nt: TGTGCCAGCAGCCCTTCTAGCGGCCGAGGAGACTACGAGCAGTACTTC
CDR3aa: CASSPSSGRGDYEQYF

v_gene: TRBV6-6
j_gene: TRBJ2-5
d_gene: TRBD2
abundance: .
CDR3nt: TGTGCCAGCAGCCGAGCTTTGGGGGAGGGCCGTGAGACCCAGTACTTC
CDR3aa: CASSRALGEGRETQYF

v_gene: TRBV27
j_gene: TRBJ1-5
d_gene: .
abundance: medium-sized
CDR3nt: TGTGCCAGCAGTTTAAGCGCCCGCAGGGGCGGTCAGCCCCAGCATTTT
CDR3aa: CASSLSARRGGQPQHF

v_gene: TRBV6-1
j_gene: TRBJ2-1
d_gene: .
abundance: .
CDR3nt: TGTGCCAGCAGTGTAGGTGGTGGGAATGAGCAGTTCTTC
CDR3aa: CASSVGGGNEQFF

v_gene: TRBV7-7
j_gene: TRBJ2-5
d_gene: TRBD2
abundance: .
CDR3nt: TGTGCTAGCAGCTTAACGGTGGCGGGAGAAGAGACCCAGTACTTC
CDR3aa: CASSLTVAGEETQYF